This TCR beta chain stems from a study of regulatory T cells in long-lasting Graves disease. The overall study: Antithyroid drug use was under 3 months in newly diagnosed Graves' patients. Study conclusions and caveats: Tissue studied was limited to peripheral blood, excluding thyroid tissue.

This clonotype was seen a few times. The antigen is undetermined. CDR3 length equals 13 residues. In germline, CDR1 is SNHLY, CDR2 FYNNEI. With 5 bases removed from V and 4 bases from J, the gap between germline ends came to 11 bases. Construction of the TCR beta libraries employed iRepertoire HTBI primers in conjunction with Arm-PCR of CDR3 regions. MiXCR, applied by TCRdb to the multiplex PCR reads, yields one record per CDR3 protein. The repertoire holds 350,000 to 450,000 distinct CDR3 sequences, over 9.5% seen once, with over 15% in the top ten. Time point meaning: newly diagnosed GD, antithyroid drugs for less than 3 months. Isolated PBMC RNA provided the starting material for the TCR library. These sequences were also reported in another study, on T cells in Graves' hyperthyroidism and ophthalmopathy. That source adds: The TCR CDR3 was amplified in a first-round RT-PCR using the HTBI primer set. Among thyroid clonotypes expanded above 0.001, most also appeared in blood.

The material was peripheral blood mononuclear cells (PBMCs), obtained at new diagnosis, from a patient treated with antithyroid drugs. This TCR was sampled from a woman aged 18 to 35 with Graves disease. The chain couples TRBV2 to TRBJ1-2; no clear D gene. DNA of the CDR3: TGTGCCAGCAGTCCTATCCTCCGCTATGGCTACACCTTC. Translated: CASSPILRYGYTF. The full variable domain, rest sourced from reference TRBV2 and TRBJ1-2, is EPEVTQTPSHQVTQMGQEVILRCVPISNHLYFYWYRQILGQKVEFLVSFYNNEISEKSEIFDDQFSVERPDGSNFTLKIRSTKLEDSAMYFCASSPILRYGYTFGSGTRLTVV.